What follows are 19 T cell receptor beta chains derived from one specimen sequenced in a study of blood T cell repertoires in COVID-19 (TCRdb year 2020). To prepare the library, the immunoSEQ multiplex PCR assay was applied. What TCRdb holds here is the immuneACCESS table cut down to in-frame rearrangements. Part of the clones is not present; checked against another copy, under half of the missing clones reflect an unresolved V gene, and the others are unexplained. In this sample the table shows some 100,000 clones, 70% to 85% of which occur a single time. Jointly, the top ten make up 7% to 9% of the sample. Material: peripheral blood. Every receptor here comes from an elderly woman with active or convalescent COVID-19.

The V call is TRBV28, the J call TRBJ2-1, with a possible D match to TRBD2 (5 bases). The CDR3 runs to 15 residues. Between the trimmed V and J ends, which lost 11 bases and 7 bases, there was a span of 24 bases. CDR1 MDHEN and CDR2 SYDVKM come from the germline V gene. The CDR3 nucleotides are TGTGCCTCCCTAAAAGGGCGGGTCCAGAGAAATGAGCAGTTCTTC. Translation gives CASLKGRVQRNEQFF.

The chain links TRBV9 to TRBJ1-5; weak D call: TRBD1 (5 bases). Trimming left V 6 bases short and J 0 bases short, with 10 bases between. Looked up from germline, CDR1 is SGDLS and CDR2 is YYNGEE. This CDR3 has 14 residues. DNA for the CDR3: TGTGCCAGCAACGGGGGGGATAGCAATCAGCCCCAGCATTTT. It codes for CASNGGDSNQPQHF.

The chain recombines TRBV29-1 with TRBJ1-1, with TRBD1 matching 9 bases. CDR3 length equals 16 residues. Germline CDR1 SQVTM, CDR2 ANQGSEA. J was trimmed by 3 bases and V by 4 bases; bases with no gene match: 12. This CDR3 reads CSVARTGAMVDTEAFF. The CDR3, as DNA: TGCAGCGTTGCCAGGACAGGGGCGATGGTGGACACTGAAGCTTTCTTT.

The gene calls are TRBV6-6 and TRBJ1-2; tentative D call: TRBD1 (6 bases). The V end was cut by 7 bases, the J end by 0 bases, with 9 bases between. Germline V gene data show CDR1 as MNHNY and CDR2 as SVGAGI (reference sequence). This CDR3 is built from 13 residues. The CDR3 protein is CASNGQTNYGYTF. As DNA, the CDR3 is TGTGCCAGCAACGGACAGACTAACTATGGCTACACCTTC.

This chain links TRBV7-2 with TRBJ2-5, with D unclear. Trimming removed 2 bases at V and 7 bases at J, with 8 bases between. Germline-derived CDR1 and CDR2 are SGHTA and FQGNSA. The CDR3 runs to 12 residues. CDR3 DNA sequence: TGTGCCAGCAGCTTAAATGTGAGGACCCAGTACTTC. It yields the protein CASSLNVRTQYF.

This chain joins TRBV6-6 and TRBJ1-2, with D unresolved. Germline V lookup: CDR1 MNHNY, CDR2 SVGAGI (reference sequence). The CDR3 has 13 amino acids. V was shortened by 2 bases and J by 7 bases, with 11 bases between the two germline ends. Here the CDR3 DNA reads TGTGCCAGCAGTTACGGGTCGGAGGCTGGCTACACCTTC. This translates into CASSYGSEAGYTF.

This clone was seen a handful of times. The chain links TRBV5-1 to TRBJ2-1; D may be TRBD2 (5 bases). CDR3 size: 14 residues. V lost 6 bases and J 9 bases, leaving 19 bases between the germline ends. Germline CDR1 and CDR2: SGHRS and YFSETQ. The CDR3, as DNA: TGCGCCAGCACCCTGGACTCCGCGTGGGGTGAGCAGTTCTTC. It translates to CASTLDSAWGEQFF.

The chain carries TRBV3-1 (or the pseudogene TRBV3-2) and TRBJ2-2, with D possibly TRBD1 on 5 matching bases. CDR1 is LGHDT and CDR2 is YNNKEL in the germline V gene (reference sequence). The length of the CDR3 is 14 residues. V was trimmed by 0 bases and J by 7 bases, leaving 9 bases between them. In DNA, the CDR3 is TGTGCCAGCAGCCAAGACAGGGTTGTCGGGGAGCTGTTTTTT. Amino acids: CASSQDRVVGELFF.

Here the CDR3 DNA reads TGTGCCAGCACTCTTTCGGGGTTCGGGACCCAGTACTTC. Translation: CASTLSGFGTQYF. The rearrangement uses TRBV21-1 and TRBJ2-5; no DNA check was done on the table's D call, TRBD2. TRBV21-1 is noted as a pseudogene. The CDR3 has 13 residues.

This chain links TRBV10-1 with TRBJ2-2; 10 bases align to TRBD1. The CDR3 contains 15 residues. Unmatched junction bases numbered 0, after V lost 0 bases and J lost 5 bases. Per germline, CDR1 WNHNN and CDR2 SYGVQD (reference sequence). CDR3 residues: CASSESGQGTGELFF. The DNA of the CDR3 is TGCGCCAGCAGTGAGTCGGGACAGGGGACCGGGGAGCTGTTTTTT.

The chain links TRBV5-4 to TRBJ2-1; 8 bases match TRBD1. The CDR3 runs to 13 residues. Trimming at V came to 5 bases and at J to 7 bases, leaving 5 bases not matched to a gene. CDR1 is SGHNT and CDR2 is YYREEE in the germline V gene (reference sequence). The CDR3 loop reads CASSLTGVNEQFF. The CDR3 DNA follows: TGTGCCAGCAGTCTGACAGGGGTAAATGAGCAGTTCTTC.

The chain employs TRBV5-4 and TRBJ1-1, with a tentative D call TRBD1 (6 bases). Trimming pared 4 bases from V and 1 base from J, leaving 11 bases between. This CDR3 contains 14 residues. Germline V gene lookup returns CDR1 SGHNT and CDR2 YYREEE (reference sequence). Here the CDR3 DNA reads TGTGCCAGCAGCCCGGGACAATCGAACACTGAAGCTTTCTTT. It specifies CASSPGQSNTEAFF.

The chain is built from TRBV5-1 and TRBJ2-1; 9 bases fit TRBD2. J lost 6 bases, V lost 0 bases, and 7 bases had no gene match. Germline CDR1 and CDR2: SGHRS and YFSETQ. CDR3 length: 16 residues. The CDR3 nucleotides are TGCGCCAGCAGCTTGGGGGCGGGAGGGCAAGGCAATGAGCAGTTCTTC. Translating gives CASSLGAGGQGNEQFF.

The chain uses TRBV10-1 and TRBJ2-5; 7 bases are shared with TRBD2. Germline values: CDR1 WNHNN, CDR2 SYGVQD (reference sequence). The CDR3 has 14 residues. The junction had 8 bases not matched to a gene; V was cut back by 5 bases and J by 5 bases. CDR3 sequence reads: CASSLGLAAETQYF. In DNA, the CDR3 is TGCGCCAGCAGTTTAGGTCTAGCGGCGGAGACCCAGTACTTC.

This clone was picked up one time. CDR3 protein: CASRPSGGTDTQYF. CDR3 nucleotides: TGTGCCAGCAGACCTAGCGGGGGCACAGATACGCAGTATTTT. The genes are TRBV7-6 and TRBJ2-3, with 9 nucleotides matching TRBD2. The V and J ends lost 6 bases and 1 base, in that order; junction bases with no gene match: 2. CDR3 size: 14 residues. Germline V gene lookup returns CDR1 SGHVS and CDR2 FNYEAQ.

The chain joins TRBV9 to TRBJ2-1, with TRBD2 identical over 10 bases. Germline V gene sequence: CDR1 SGDLS, CDR2 YYNGEE. This CDR3 has 17 amino acids. The V gene end was trimmed by 0 bases and the J gene end by 1 base; junction bases not matched to a gene: 4. The CDR3 coding sequence is TGTGCCAGCAGCGTAGCGGCTAGCGGGAGATCCTACAATGAGCAGTTCTTC. This translates into CASSVAASGRSYNEQFF.

The V gene is TRBV5-1, the J gene TRBJ2-5; a weak D match, TRBD1 (6 bases). The V gene's germline CDR1 is SGHRS and CDR2 YFSETQ. The CDR3 loop spans 14 amino acids. The V gene lost 0 bases and the J gene lost 2 bases, with 8 bases spanning the gap. The chain's CDR3 is CASSLGQAQETQYF. The CDR3 region has the DNA TGCGCCAGCAGCTTGGGACAGGCTCAAGAGACCCAGTACTTC.

The chain carries TRBV14 and TRBJ1-6; possible D gene TRBD1, 6 bases. Germline V lookup: CDR1 SGHDN, CDR2 FVKESK. The CDR3 spans 16 residues. V was cut by 2 bases and J by 3 bases, with 11 bases left in between. The CDR3: CASSQIGQFYNSPLHF. The CDR3 DNA reads TGTGCCAGCAGCCAAATTGGACAGTTCTATAATTCACCCCTCCACTTT.

The V and J genes are TRBV9 and TRBJ1-1; 10 bases agree with TRBD1. V was clipped by 4 bases and J by 1 base; unmatched bases: 7. The CDR3 is 16 amino acids. In germline, CDR1 is SGDLS, CDR2 YYNGEE. The chain's CDR3 is CASSTTWTGGNTEAFF. CDR3 bases: TGTGCCAGCAGCACCACGTGGACAGGGGGGAACACTGAAGCTTTCTTT.